This entry concerns a single TCR beta chain. Its matching antigen is unknown. This specimen belongs to a study of naive and memory T cell subsets. Study-wide results and caveats: Naive repertoires, especially CD8, held a few larger clonotypes, possibly memory cells re-expressing CD45RA.

Two oligonucleotides, mixed equimolar, formed the beta constant-region primer covering TRBC1 and TRBC2. Nested alpha and beta constant-region primers with the SP2 primer drove four PCR rounds on ligated cDNA. TCRdb re-called the UMI-ligation and nested PCR reads with MiXCR, one entry per CDR3 protein. The sample has approximately 140,000 distinct CDR3 sequences, roughly 22% seen once. The CDR3 runs to 13 residues. Germline loops: CDR1 SQVTM, CDR2 ANQGSEA. V lost 8 bases and J lost 0, with 14 bases in between. The sample was naive CD4+ T cells from blood. The V call is TRBV29-1, the J call TRBJ2-7, with D possibly being TRBD1 (6 bases). This receptor was identified in a human donor in good health. The CDR3 reads CSTRQASSYEQYF. The DNA for the CDR3 is TGCAGCACAAGACAGGCGAGCTCCTACGAGCAGTACTTC.